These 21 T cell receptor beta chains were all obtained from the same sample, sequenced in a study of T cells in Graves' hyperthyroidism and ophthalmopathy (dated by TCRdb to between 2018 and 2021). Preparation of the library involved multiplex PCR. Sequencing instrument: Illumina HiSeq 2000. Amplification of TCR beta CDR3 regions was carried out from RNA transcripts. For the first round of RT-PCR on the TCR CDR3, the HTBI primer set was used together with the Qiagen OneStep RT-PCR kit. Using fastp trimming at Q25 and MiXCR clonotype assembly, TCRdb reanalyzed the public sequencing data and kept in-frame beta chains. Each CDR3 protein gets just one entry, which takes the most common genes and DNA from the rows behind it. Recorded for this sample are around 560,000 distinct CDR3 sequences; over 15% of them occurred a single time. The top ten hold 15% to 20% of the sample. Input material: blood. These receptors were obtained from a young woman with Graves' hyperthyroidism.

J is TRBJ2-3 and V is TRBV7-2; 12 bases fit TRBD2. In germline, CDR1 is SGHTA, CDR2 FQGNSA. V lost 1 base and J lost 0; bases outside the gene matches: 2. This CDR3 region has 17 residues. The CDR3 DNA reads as TGTGCCAGCAGCTTAGTACTAGCGGGGGGTAGCACAGATACGCAGTATTTT. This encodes CASSLVLAGGSTDTQYF.

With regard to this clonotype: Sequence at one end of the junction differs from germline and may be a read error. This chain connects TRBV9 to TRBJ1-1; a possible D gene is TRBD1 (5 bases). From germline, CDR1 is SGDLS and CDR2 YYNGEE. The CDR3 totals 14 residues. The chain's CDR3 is CASSASDWGPETFF. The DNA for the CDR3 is TGTGCCAGCAGCGCCTCGGACTGGGGACCTGAAACTTTCTTT.

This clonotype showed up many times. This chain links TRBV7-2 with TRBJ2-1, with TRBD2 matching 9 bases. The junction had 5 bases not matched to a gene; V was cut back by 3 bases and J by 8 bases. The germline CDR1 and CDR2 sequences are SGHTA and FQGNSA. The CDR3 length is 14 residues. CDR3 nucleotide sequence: TGTGCCAGCAGCTTGCGGGGGGGGGACTATGAGCAGTTCTTC. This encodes CASSLRGGDYEQFF.

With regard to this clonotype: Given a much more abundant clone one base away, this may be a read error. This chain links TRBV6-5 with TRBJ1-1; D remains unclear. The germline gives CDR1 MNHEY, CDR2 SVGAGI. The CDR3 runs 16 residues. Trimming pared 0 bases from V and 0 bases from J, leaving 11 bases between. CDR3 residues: CASSYSNKSLNTEAFF. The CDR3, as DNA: TGTGCCAGCAGTTACTCGAACAAAAGCTTGAACACTGAAGCTTTCTTT.

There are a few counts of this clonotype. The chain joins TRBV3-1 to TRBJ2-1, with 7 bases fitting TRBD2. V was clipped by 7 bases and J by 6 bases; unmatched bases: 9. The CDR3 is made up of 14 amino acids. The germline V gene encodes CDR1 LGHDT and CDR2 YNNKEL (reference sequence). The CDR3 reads CASKNREAFNEQFF. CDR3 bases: TGTGCCAGCAAGAACCGGGAGGCTTTCAATGAGCAGTTCTTC.

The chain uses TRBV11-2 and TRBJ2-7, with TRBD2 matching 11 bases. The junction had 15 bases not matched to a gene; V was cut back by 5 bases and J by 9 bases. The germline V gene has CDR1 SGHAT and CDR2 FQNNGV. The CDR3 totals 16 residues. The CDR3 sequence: CASSVMTSGVDLGQYF. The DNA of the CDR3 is TGTGCCAGCAGCGTCATGACTAGCGGGGTGGATTTAGGGCAGTACTTC. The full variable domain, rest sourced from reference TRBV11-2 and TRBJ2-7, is EAGVAQSPRYKIIEKRQSVAFWCNPISGHATLYWYQQILGQGPKLLIQFQNNGVVDDSQLPKDRFSAERLKGVDSTLKIQPAKLEDSAVYLCASSVMTSGVDLGQYFGPGTRLTVT.

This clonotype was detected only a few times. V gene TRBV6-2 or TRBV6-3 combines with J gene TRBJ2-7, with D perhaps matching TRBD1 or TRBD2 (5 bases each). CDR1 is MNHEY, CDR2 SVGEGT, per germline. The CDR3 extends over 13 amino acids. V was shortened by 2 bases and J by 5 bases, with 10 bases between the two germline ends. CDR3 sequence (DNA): TGTGCCAGCAGTTACACTTGGGACCACGAGCAGTACTTC. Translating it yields CASSYTWDHEQYF.

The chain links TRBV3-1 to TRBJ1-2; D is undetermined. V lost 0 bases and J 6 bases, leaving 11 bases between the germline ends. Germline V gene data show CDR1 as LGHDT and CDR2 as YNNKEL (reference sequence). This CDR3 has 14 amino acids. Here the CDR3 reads CASSQDGGSHGYTF. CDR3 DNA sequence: TGTGCCAGCAGCCAAGATGGAGGGTCCCATGGCTACACCTTC. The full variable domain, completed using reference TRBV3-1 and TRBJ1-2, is DTAVSQTPKYLVTQMGNDKSIKCEQNLGHDTMYWYKQDSKKFLKIMFSYNNKELIINETVPNRFSPKSPDKAHLNLHINSLELGDSAVYFCASSQDGGSHGYTFGSGTRLTVV.

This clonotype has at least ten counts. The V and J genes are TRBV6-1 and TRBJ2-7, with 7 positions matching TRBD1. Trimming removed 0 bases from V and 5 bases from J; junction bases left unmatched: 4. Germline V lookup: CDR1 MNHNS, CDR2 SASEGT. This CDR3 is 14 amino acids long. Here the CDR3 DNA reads TGTGCCAGCAGTGAAGCAGGGGGCAGGGACGAGCAGTACTTC. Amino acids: CASSEAGGRDEQYF.

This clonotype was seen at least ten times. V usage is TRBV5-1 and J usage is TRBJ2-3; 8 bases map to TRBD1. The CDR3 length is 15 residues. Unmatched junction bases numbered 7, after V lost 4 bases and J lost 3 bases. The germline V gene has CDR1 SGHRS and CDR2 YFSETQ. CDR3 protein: CASSPGGLVTDTQYF. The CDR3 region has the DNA TGCGCCAGCAGCCCAGGGGGCTTGGTGACAGATACGCAGTATTTT.

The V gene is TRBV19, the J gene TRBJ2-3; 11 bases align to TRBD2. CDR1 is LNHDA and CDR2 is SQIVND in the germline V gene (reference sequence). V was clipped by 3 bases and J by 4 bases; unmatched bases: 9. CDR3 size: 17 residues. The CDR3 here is CASSILTGTSGSDTQYF. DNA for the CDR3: TGTGCCAGTAGTATCTTAACAGGGACTAGCGGTTCAGATACGCAGTATTTT.

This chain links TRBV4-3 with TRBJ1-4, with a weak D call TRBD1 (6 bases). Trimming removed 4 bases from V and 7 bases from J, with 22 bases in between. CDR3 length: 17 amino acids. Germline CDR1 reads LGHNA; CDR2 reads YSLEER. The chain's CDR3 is CASSPDEGWGATEKLFF. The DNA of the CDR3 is TGCGCCAGCAGCCCCGACGAAGGGTGGGGGGCGACTGAAAAACTGTTTTTT.

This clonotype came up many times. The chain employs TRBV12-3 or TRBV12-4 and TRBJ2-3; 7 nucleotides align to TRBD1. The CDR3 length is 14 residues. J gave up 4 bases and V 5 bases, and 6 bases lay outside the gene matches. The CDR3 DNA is TGTGCCAGCAGTCGGGACAGAAGCGCAGATACGCAGTATTTT. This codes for CASSRDRSADTQYF.

This chain's CDR3 is CSGGLAGGRSSYEQYF. CDR3 nucleotides: TGCAGTGGGGGGCTAGCGGGGGGCCGGAGCTCCTACGAGCAGTACTTC. V and J are TRBV20-1 and TRBJ2-7; TRBD2 agrees at 11 bases. With V trimmed by 7 bases and J by 0 bases, 11 bases remained unmatched. There are 16 residues in the CDR3. Germline CDR1 and CDR2: DFQATT and SNEGSKA (reference sequence).

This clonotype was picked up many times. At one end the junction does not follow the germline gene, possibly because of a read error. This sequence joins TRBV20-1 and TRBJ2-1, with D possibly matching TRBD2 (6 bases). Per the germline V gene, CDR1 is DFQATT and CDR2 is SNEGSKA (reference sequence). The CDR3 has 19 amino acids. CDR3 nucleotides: TGCAGTGCGAGAGATGGGGGGACGACCAGTCGGAGCTCCTACAATGAGCAGTTCTTC. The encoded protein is CSARDGGTTSRSSYNEQFF.

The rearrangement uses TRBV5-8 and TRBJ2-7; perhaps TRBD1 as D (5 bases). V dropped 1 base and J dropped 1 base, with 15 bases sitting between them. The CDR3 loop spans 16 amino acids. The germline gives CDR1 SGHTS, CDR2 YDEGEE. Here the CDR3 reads CASSLSGRAPSYEQYF. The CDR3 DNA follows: TGTGCCAGCAGCTTGTCTGGCAGGGCCCCTTCCTACGAGCAGTACTTC.

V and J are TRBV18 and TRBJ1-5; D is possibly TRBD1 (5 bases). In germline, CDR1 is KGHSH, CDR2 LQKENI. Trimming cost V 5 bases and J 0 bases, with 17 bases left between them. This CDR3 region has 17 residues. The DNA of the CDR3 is TGTGCCAGCTCAGGTGATTCAGGGCCCATTAGCAATCAGCCCCAGCATTTT. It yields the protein CASSGDSGPISNQPQHF.

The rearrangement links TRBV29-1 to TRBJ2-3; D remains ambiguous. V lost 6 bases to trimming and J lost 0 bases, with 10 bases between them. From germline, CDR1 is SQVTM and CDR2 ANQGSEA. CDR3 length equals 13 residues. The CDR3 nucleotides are TGCAGCGTGTACACGTCTAGCACAGATACGCAGTATTTT. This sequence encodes CSVYTSSTDTQYF.

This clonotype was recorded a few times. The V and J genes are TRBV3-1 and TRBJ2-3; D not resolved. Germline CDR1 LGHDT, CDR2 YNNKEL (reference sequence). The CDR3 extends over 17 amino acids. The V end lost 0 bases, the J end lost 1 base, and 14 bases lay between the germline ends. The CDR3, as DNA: TGTGCCAGCAGCCAAGAGCGCCCTGGAGTGGGCACAGATACGCAGTATTTT. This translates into CASSQERPGVGTDTQYF.

The CDR3 region is CASEGQGLNEKLFF. CDR3 coding DNA: TGTGCCAGTGAGGGACAGGGATTAAATGAAAAACTGTTTTTT. The V and J genes are TRBV28 and TRBJ1-4, with 9 bases that match TRBD1. Per germline, CDR1 MDHEN and CDR2 SYDVKM. V was pared by 9 bases and J by 5 bases, with 7 bases of the junction left unmatched. The CDR3 is 14 residues long. Drawing the rest from reference TRBV28 and TRBJ1-4, the complete variable domain is DVKVTQSSRYLVKRTGEKVFLECVQDMDHENMFWYRQDPGLGLRLIYFSYDVKMKEKGDIPEGYSVSREKKERFSLILESASTNQTSMYLCASEGQGLNEKLFFGSGTQLSVL.

CDR3 DNA: TGTGCCAGCAGCCCACCCGGTGGCAGGGGGTCCTACAATGAGCAGTTCTTC. Protein product: CASSPPGGRGSYNEQFF. The chain couples TRBV7-8 to TRBJ2-1, with TRBD1 matching 7 bases. Trimming at V came to 5 bases and at J to 1 base, leaving 11 bases not matched to a gene. Germline V lookup: CDR1 SGHVS, CDR2 FQNEAQ. The CDR3 consists of 17 residues.